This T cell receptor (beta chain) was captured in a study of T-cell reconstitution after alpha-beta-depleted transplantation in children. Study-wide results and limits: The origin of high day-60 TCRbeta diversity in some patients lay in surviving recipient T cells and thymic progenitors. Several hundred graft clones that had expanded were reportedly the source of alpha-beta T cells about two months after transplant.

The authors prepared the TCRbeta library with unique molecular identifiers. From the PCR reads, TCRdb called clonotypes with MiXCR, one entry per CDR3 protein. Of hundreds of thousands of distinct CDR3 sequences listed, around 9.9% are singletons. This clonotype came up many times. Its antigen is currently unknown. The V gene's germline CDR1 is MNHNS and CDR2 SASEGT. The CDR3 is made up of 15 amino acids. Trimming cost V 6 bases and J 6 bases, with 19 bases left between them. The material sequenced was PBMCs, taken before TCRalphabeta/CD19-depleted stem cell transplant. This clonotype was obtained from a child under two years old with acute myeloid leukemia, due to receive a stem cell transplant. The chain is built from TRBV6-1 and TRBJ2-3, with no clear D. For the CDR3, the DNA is TGTGCCAGCAGAGAGAGTCCGGGCCCCATTGATACGCAGTATTTT. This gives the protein CASRESPGPIDTQYF.